The T cell receptor beta chain under discussion was sequenced for a study of T cells in Graves' hyperthyroidism and ophthalmopathy. Regions amplified from RNA transcripts were the TCR beta CDR3 regions. Initially, a first-round RT-PCR of the TCR CDR3 employed the HTBI primer set. TCRdb redid the calling of the multiplex PCR reads with MiXCR, one entry per CDR3 protein. The table shows some 530,000 distinct CDR3 sequences, with 20% to 25% occurring only once. In its sample, this clonotype was seen many times. The length of the CDR3 is 16 residues. The V gene's germline CDR1 is SEHNR and CDR2 FQNEAQ (reference sequence). V shed 5 bases and J shed 0 bases, with 14 bases lying between them.

This chain uses TRBV7-9 with TRBJ2-4; D may match TRBD1 or TRBD2 (5 bases each). The source is a woman aged 70-85 years with Graves' ophthalmopathy. The sample taken for sequencing was blood. CDR3 in DNA: TGTGCCAGCAGCCGAACCGGGACGGTAGCCAAAAACATTCAGTACTTC. It yields the protein CASSRTGTVAKNIQYF.